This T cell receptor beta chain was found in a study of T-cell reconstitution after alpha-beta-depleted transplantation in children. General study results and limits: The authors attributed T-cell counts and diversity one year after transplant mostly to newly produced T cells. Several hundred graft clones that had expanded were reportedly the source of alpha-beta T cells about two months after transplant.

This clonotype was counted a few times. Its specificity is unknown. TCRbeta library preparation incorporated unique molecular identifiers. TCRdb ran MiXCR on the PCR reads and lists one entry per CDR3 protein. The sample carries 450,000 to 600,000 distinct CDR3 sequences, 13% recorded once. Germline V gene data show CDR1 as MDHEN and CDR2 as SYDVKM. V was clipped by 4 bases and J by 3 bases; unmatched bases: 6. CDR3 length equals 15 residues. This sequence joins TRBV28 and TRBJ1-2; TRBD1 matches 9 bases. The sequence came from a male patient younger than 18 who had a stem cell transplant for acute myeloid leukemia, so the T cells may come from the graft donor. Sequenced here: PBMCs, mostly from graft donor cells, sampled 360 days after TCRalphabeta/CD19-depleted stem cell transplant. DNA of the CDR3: TGTGCCAGCAGTTCCACAGGGGGCTTTGACTATGGCTACACCTTC. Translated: CASSSTGGFDYGYTF.